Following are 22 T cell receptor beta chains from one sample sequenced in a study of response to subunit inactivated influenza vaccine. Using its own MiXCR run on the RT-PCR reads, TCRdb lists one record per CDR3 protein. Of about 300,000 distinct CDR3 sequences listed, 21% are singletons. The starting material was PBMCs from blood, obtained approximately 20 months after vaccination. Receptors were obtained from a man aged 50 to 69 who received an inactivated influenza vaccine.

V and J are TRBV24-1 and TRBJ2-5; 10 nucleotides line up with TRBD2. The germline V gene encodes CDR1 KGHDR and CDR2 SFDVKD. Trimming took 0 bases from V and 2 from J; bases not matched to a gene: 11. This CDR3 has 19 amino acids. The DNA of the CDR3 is TGTGCCACCAGTGATTTGCTCTCTAGCGGGGGCGTAACACAAGAGACCCAGTACTTC. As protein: CATSDLLSSGGVTQETQYF.

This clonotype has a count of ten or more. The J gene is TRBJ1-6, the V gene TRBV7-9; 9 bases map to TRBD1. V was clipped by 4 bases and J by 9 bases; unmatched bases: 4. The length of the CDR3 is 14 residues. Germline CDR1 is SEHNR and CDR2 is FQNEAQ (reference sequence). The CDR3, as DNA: TGTGCCAGCAGCTCGGGACAGGGACCTTCACCCCTCCACTTT. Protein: CASSSGQGPSPLHF. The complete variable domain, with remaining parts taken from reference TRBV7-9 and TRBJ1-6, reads DTGVSQNPRHKITKRGQNVTFRCDPISEHNRLYWYRQTLGQGPEFLTYFQNEAQLEKSRLLSDRFSAERPKGSFSTLEIQRTEQGDSAMYLCASSSGQGPSPLHFGNGTRLTVT.

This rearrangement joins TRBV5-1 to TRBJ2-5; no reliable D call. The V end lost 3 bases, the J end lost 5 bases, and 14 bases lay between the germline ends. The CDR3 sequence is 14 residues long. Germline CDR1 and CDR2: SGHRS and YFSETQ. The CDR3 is CASSSRLSGETQYF. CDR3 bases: TGCGCCAGCAGCTCTAGACTCTCTGGGGAGACCCAGTACTTC.

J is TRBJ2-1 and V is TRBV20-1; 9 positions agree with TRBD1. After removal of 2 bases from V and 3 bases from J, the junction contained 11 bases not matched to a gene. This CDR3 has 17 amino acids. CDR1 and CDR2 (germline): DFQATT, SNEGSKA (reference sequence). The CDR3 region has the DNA TGCAGTGCTAGATACCTGGGACAGGGAGGGAGCTACAATGAGCAGTTCTTC. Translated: CSARYLGQGGSYNEQFF.

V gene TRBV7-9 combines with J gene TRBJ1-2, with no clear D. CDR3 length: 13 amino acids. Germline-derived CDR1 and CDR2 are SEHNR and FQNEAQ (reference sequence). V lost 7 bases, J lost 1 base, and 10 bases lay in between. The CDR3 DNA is TGTGCCAGCAACCTCGTGGATAACTATGGCTACACCTTC. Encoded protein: CASNLVDNYGYTF.

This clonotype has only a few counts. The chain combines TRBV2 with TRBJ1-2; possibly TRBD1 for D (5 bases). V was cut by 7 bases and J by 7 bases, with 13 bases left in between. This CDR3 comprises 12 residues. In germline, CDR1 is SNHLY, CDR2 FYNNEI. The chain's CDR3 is CASTIGAAGYTF. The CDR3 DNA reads TGTGCCAGCACCATTGGGGCGGCTGGCTACACCTTC.

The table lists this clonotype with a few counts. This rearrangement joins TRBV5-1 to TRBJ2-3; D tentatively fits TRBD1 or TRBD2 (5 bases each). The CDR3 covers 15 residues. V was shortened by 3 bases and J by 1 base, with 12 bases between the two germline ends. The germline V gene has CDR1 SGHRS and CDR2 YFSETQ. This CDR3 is CASSWGYEGTDTQYF. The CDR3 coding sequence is TGCGCCAGCAGCTGGGGGTATGAGGGCACAGATACGCAGTATTTT.

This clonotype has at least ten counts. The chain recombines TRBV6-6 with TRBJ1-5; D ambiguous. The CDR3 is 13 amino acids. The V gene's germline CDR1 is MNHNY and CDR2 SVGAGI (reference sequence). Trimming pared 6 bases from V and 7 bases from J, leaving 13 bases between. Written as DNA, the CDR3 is TGTGCCAGCAGCCAAGAAGGTGTCCAGCCCCAGCATTTT. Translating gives CASSQEGVQPQHF.

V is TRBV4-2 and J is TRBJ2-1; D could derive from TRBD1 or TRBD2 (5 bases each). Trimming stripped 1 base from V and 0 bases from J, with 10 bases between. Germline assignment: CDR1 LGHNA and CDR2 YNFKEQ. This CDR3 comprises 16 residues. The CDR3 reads CASSQGDGTSYNEQFF. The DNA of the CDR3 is TGTGCCAGCAGCCAAGGAGATGGGACCTCCTACAATGAGCAGTTCTTC.

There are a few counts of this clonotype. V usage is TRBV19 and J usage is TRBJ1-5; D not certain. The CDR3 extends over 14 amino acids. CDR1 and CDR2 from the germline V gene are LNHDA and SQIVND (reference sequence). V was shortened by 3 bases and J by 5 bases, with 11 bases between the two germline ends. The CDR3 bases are TGTGCCAGTAGTATCCCCGCGAAGCATCAGCCCCAGCATTTT. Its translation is CASSIPAKHQPQHF.

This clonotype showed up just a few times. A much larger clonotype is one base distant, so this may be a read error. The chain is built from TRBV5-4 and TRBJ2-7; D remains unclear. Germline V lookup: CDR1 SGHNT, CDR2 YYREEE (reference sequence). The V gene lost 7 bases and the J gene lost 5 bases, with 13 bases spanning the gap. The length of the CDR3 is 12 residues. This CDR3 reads CASQCGTHEQYF. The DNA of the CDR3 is TGTGCCAGCCAATGTGGAACCCACGAGCAGTACTTC.

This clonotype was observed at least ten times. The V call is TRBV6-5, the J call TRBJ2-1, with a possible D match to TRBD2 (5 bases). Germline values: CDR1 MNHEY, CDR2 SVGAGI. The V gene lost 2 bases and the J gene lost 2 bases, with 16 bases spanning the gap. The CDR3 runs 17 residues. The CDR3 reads CASSYKSTRVPYNEQFF. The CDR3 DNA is TGTGCCAGCAGTTACAAGTCCACTAGGGTCCCCTACAATGAGCAGTTCTTC.

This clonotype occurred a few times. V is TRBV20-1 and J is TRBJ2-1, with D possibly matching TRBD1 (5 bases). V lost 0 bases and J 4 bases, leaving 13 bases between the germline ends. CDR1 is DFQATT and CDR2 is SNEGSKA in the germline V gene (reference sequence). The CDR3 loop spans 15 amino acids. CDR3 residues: CSARDQAGIYNEQFF. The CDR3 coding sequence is TGCAGTGCTAGAGATCAGGCAGGGATTTACAATGAGCAGTTCTTC.

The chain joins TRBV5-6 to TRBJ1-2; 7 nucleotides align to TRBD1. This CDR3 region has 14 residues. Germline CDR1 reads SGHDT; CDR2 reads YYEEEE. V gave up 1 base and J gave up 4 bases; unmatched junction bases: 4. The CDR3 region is CASSLFGQVYGYTF. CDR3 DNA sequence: TGTGCCAGCAGCTTGTTCGGACAGGTCTATGGCTACACCTTC.

This CDR3 is CASSYGGGDANEQFF. Here the CDR3 DNA reads TGTGCCAGCAGTTATGGCGGGGGGGACGCTAATGAGCAGTTCTTC. This rearrangement joins TRBV6-5 to TRBJ2-1, with 9 positions matching TRBD2. Per the germline V gene, CDR1 is MNHEY and CDR2 is SVGAGI. With V trimmed by 3 bases and J by 7 bases, 7 bases remained unmatched. This CDR3 is 15 amino acids long.

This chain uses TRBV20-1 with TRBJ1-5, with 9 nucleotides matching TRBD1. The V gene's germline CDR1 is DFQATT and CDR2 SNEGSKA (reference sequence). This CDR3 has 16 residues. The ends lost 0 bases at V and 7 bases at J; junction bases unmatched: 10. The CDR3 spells CSARDRTGAAQQPQHF. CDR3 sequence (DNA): TGCAGTGCTAGAGATAGGACAGGGGCTGCTCAACAGCCCCAGCATTTT.

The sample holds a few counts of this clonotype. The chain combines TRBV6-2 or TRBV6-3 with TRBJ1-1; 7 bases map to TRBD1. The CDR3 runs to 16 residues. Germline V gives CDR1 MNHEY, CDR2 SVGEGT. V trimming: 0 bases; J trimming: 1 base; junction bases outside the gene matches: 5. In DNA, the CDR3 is TGTGCCAGCAGTTACTCAATTTACAGGGGGAACACTGAAGCTTTCTTT. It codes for CASSYSIYRGNTEAFF.

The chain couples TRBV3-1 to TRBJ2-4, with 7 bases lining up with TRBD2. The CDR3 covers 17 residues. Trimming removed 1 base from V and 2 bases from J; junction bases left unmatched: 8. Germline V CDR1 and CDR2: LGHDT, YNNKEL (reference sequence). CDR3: CASSQGGRGLTKNIQYF. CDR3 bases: TGTGCCAGCAGCCAAGGTGGGAGGGGCCTTACCAAAAACATTCAGTACTTC.

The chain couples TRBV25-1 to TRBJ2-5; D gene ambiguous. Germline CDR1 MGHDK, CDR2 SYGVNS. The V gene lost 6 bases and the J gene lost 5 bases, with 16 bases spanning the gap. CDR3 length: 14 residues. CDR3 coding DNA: TGTGCCAGCAGCCTTGGCCCGCCGGCGGAGACCCAGTACTTC. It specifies CASSLGPPAETQYF.

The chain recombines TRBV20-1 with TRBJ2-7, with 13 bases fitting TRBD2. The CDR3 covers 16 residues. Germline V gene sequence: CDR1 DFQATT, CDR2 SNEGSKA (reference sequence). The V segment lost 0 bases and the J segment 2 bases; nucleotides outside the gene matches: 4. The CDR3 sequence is CSARDLGLAGAYEQYF. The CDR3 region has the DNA TGCAGTGCTAGAGACCTAGGACTAGCGGGGGCCTACGAGCAGTACTTC.

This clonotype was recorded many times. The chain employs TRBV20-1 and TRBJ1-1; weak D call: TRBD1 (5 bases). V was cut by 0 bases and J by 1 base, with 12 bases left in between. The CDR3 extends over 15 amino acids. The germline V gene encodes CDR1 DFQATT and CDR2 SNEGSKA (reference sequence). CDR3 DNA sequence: TGCAGTGCTAGAGATTTTTTCCAGGGGAACACTGAAGCTTTCTTT. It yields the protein CSARDFFQGNTEAFF.

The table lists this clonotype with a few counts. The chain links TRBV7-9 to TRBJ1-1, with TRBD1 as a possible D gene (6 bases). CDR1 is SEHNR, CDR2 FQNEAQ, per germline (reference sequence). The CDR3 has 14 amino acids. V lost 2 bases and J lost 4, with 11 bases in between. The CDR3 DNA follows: TGTGCCAGCAGCTTACAGGGGAGGGGCACTGAAGCTTTCTTT. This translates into CASSLQGRGTEAFF.